This TCR beta chain was sequenced for a study of blood T cell repertoires in COVID-19. Study-wide background: The study drew acute and convalescent COVID-19 samples from the United States, Italy and Spain.

The CDR3 is made up of 14 amino acids. Per the germline V gene, CDR1 is MNHEY and CDR2 is SVGEGT. J lost 1 base, V lost 8 bases, and 5 bases had no gene match. Under the authors' procedure: Estimation of nucleated cell counts relied on the amplification of reference gene primers. Clones were sequenced by immunoSEQ multiplex PCR, and TCRdb holds only the in-frame ones, with some missing. V and J calls and clone size follow that table, whereas D and trimming were derived from the DNA. This table holds 140,000 to 150,000 clones, around 80% found once. This chain links TRBV6-2 or TRBV6-3 with TRBJ2-7, with 10 bases fitting TRBD2. The clonotype originates from a man between 60 and 75 years old with active or convalescent COVID-19. Sequenced material: peripheral blood. The CDR3 is CASRQAGGSYEQYF. For the CDR3, the DNA is TGTGCCAGCCGCCAAGCGGGAGGGTCCTACGAGCAGTACTTC.